This TCR beta chain comes out of a study of blood T cell repertoires in COVID-19. The CDR3 has 13 residues. The V segment lost 6 bases and the J segment 4 bases; nucleotides outside the gene matches: 2. Germline V CDR1 and CDR2: MGHDK, SYGVNS. Sequencing was performed with immunoSEQ multiplex PCR; in TCRdb, only in-frame clones are kept and a portion is missing. The repertoire holds around 200,000 clones, with around 80% as singletons. The sequence was collected from a woman between 35 and 50 years old with acute COVID-19. Sequencing was done on a sample of PBMCs or T cells enriched from blood (not recorded which). The chain employs TRBV25-1 and TRBJ1-4, with 7 bases identical to TRBD1. In DNA form, the CDR3 reads TGTGCCAGCAGGGGACAGCGTAATGAAAAACTGTTTTTT. It yields the protein CASRGQRNEKLFF. The full variable domain, its missing parts supplied by reference TRBV25-1 and TRBJ1-4, is EADIYQTPRYLVIGTGKKITLECSQTMGHDKMYWYQQDPGMELHLIHYSYGVNSTEKGDLSSESTVSRIRTEHFPLTLESARPSHTSQYLCASRGQRNEKLFFGSGTQLSVL.